The 14 T cell receptor beta chains in this list originate from one sample, sequenced in a study of T cells expressing NK-cell markers. Each CDR3 protein gets one entry in TCRdb, which reprocessed the 5' RACE reads and gives no DNA. Its listing shows roughly 180,000 distinct CDR3 sequences. Source material: blood T cells: a sorted CD56 or NKG2C T cell subset, CD4+ or CD8+ T cells, or bulk PBMC T cells (not recorded which). All receptors derive from a woman between 18 and 70 years old in good health.

The rearrangement uses TRBV6-1 and TRBJ1-2; TCRdb picks TRBD1, but there is no DNA to check that call. The CDR3 has 13 amino acids. CDR1 is MNHNS, CDR2 SASEGT, per germline. CDR3 region: CASSNRDRVGYTF.

The chain combines TRBV18 with TRBJ2-5. The CDR3 is 12 residues long. Germline V CDR1 and CDR2: KGHSH, LQKENI. CDR3 sequence: CASSRLEETQYF.

The chain couples TRBV20-1 to TRBJ1-3; absent DNA, TCRdb's TRBD1 call cannot be checked. CDR3 length equals 15 residues. Per germline, CDR1 DFQATT and CDR2 SNEGSKA (reference sequence). The CDR3 sequence: CSAAMAGGLGNTIYF.

This chain joins TRBV20-1 and TRBJ2-5; no DNA is available, so the TRBD2 call from TCRdb remains unchecked. This CDR3 region has 16 residues. The germline CDR1 and CDR2 sequences are DFQATT and SNEGSKA (reference sequence). CDR3: CSARIPGLAKGETQYF.

V and J are TRBV13 and TRBJ2-3. The germline V gene encodes CDR1 PRHDT and CDR2 FYEKMQ (reference sequence). CDR3 length equals 13 residues. The CDR3 loop is CASSYLNPGTQYF.

The chain uses TRBV12-3 or TRBV12-4 and TRBJ2-2; no DNA is available, so the TRBD1 call from TCRdb remains unchecked. The CDR3 covers 18 residues. The CDR3 is CASSPQGASTGSTGELFF.

V gene TRBV29-1 combines with J gene TRBJ1-2. Germline CDR1 and CDR2: SQVTM and ANQGSEA. The CDR3 is made up of 12 amino acids. The CDR3: CSVEGPAVGYTF. Full variable domain (remainder filled in from reference TRBV29-1 and TRBJ1-2): SAVISQKPSRDICQRGTSLTIQCQVDSQVTMMFWYRQQPGQSLTLIATANQGSEATYESGFVIDKFPISRPNLTFSTLTVSNMSPEDSSIYLCSVEGPAVGYTFGSGTRLTVV.

This CDR3 reads CASTHGNEQFF. This chain connects TRBV3-1 to TRBJ2-1. CDR3 length: 11 amino acids. Germline V CDR1 and CDR2: LGHDT, YNNKEL (reference sequence).

The V gene is TRBV7-8, the J gene TRBJ2-7; as DNA is missing, the TRBD1 call by TCRdb cannot be tested. CDR1 is SGHVS, CDR2 FQNEAQ, per germline. This CDR3 is built from 14 residues. The CDR3 here is CASSPHGTPYEQYF.

V and J are TRBV12-5 and TRBJ2-7. This CDR3 region has 14 residues. Germline values: CDR1 LGHNT, CDR2 FRNRAP. This CDR3 reads CASGLRGSSYEQYF.

This chain uses TRBV29-1 with TRBJ2-1; TCRdb reports TRBD2, a call that lacks DNA to check it against. CDR1 SQVTM and CDR2 ANQGSEA come from the germline V gene. The CDR3 extends over 18 amino acids. The CDR3 here is CSAYTNARRGSSYNEQFF.

The V and J genes are TRBV6-1 and TRBJ2-5. Germline CDR1 and CDR2: MNHNS and SASEGT. This CDR3 has 12 residues. The CDR3 region is CASSVAEETQYF.

The CDR3 is CASSSKGQGGSPLHF. The chain employs TRBV5-1 and TRBJ1-6; TCRdb calls TRBD1, which cannot be checked without DNA. The CDR3 totals 15 residues. The germline CDR1 and CDR2 sequences are SGHRS and YFSETQ.

This rearrangement joins TRBV20-1 to TRBJ2-3. Germline V CDR1 and CDR2: DFQATT, SNEGSKA (reference sequence). The CDR3 sequence is 11 residues long. The CDR3 is CSPSDRYTQYF.